The clone carrying this T cell receptor (beta chain) was seen many times. Its cognate antigen is unknown. Time point described: persistent/refractory GD, antithyroid drugs over 5 years with positive TRAb. RNA isolated from PBMCs was used to make the TCR library. This specimen comes from a study of regulatory T cells in long-lasting Graves disease. Assembly of TCR beta libraries relied on iRepertoire HTBI primers together with Arm-PCR of CDR3 regions. TCRdb re-called the multiplex PCR reads with MiXCR, one entry per CDR3 protein. The table has roughly 360,000 distinct CDR3 sequences, 20% to 25% seen once. Findings and caveats of the study: Analyses excluded thyroid tissue, covering peripheral blood alone. Whereas new patients shared about 980 public clonotypes, persistent patients shared more, at some 2,700.

Sequenced here: peripheral blood mononuclear cells (PBMCs), sampled when the disease was refractory, from a patient treated with antithyroid drugs. This receptor was taken from a woman aged 40 to 50 with Graves disease.

The CDR3: CASSLVPGDGITEAFF. The CDR3, as DNA: TGTGCCAGCAGCTTAGTTCCAGGGGATGGGATCACTGAAGCTTTCTTT. V usage is TRBV11-2 and J usage is TRBJ1-1, with D perhaps TRBD1 (6 bases). Germline V lookup: CDR1 SGHAT, CDR2 FQNNGV. This CDR3 is built from 16 residues. V lost 1 base and J 4 bases, leaving 16 bases between the germline ends.